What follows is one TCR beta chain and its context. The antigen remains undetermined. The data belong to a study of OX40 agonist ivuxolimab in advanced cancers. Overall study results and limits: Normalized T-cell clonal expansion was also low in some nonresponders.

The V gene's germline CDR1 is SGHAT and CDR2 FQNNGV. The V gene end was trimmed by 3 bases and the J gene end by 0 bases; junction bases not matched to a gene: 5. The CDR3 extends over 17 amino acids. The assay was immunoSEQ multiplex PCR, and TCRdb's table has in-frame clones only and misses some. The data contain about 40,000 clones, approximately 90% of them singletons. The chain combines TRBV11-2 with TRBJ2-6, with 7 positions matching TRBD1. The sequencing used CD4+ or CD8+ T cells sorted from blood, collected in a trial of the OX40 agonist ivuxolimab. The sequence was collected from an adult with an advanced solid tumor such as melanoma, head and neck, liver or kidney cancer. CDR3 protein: CASSFETGYSGANVLTF. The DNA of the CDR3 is TGTGCCAGCAGCTTCGAGACAGGGTACTCTGGGGCCAACGTCCTGACTTTC.